This T cell receptor (beta chain) was sequenced during a study of blood T cell repertoires in COVID-19. As for the study in general: The analysed material was cDNA or gDNA that came from T cells, B-cell-depleted T cells, or PBMCs.

The CDR3 has 14 amino acids. Germline CDR1 is LGHNA and CDR2 is YNFKEQ. V was shortened by 3 bases and J by 3 bases, with 12 bases between the two germline ends. Original processing notes: How many nucleated cells were present was estimated from reference gene primer amplification. Sequencing used immunoSEQ multiplex PCR; TCRdb keeps in-frame clones, though not all of them. That table supplies the V and J calls and clone size; D and trimming were determined from the DNA. The sample lists 490,000 or so clones; 75% to 90% were seen once. This sequence was found in a woman aged 55-69 years who had recovered from COVID-19. The chain uses TRBV4-2 and TRBJ2-7; perhaps TRBD2 as D (5 bases). Sequencing was done on a sample of PBMCs or T cells enriched from blood (not recorded which). For the CDR3, the DNA is TGTGCCAGCAGCCAGATCGGTGACTACTACGAGCAGTACTTC. It codes for CASSQIGDYYEQYF.